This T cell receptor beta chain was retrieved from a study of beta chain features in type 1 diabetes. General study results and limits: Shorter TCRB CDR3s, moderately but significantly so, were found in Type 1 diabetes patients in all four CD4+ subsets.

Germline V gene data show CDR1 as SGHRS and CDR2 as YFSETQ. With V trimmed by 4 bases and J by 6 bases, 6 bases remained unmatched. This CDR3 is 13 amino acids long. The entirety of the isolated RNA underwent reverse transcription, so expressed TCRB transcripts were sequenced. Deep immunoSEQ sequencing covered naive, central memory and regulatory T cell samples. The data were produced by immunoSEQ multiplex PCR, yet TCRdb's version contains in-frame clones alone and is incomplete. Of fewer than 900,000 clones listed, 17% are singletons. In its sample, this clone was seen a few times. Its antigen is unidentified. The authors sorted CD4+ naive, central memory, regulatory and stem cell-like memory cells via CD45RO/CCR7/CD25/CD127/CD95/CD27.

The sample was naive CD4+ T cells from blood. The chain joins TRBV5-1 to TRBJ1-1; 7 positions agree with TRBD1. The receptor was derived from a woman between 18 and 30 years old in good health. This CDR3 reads CASSVTGRAEAFF. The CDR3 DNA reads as TGCGCCAGCAGCGTGACAGGGAGGGCTGAAGCTTTCTTT.